This TCR beta chain derives from a study of cytomegalovirus exposure and HLA in healthy donors. General observations from the study: With further analysis later on, most CMV-associated TCR beta chains appeared HLA-restricted.

Primers included in the PCR were 60 Vbeta and 13 Jbeta primers. Assay used: immunoSEQ multiplex PCR; TCRdb lists only in-frame clones, some missing. The repertoire holds almost 200,000 clones, 79% seen once, with around 0.4% in the top ten. Concerning this clone: Its antigen is undetermined.

Input material: PBMCs. The sequence was obtained from a male donor in good health and CMV-seropositive.

CDR3 sequence: CASSLNGGSRYGYTF. The CDR3 nucleotides read TGTGCCAGCAGCTTAAATGGGGGCAGTAGGTATGGCTACACCTTC. The chain combines TRBV7-3 with TRBJ1-2, with a weak D call TRBD1 (6 bases). The CDR3 extends over 15 amino acids. Trimming left V 1 base short and J 5 bases short, with 14 bases between. In germline, CDR1 is SGHTA, CDR2 FQGTGA.